This TCR beta chain derives from a study of cytomegalovirus exposure and HLA in healthy donors. Germline assignment: CDR1 LGHNA and CDR2 YSLEER. The CDR3 runs 13 residues. Trimming cost V 4 bases and J 7 bases; bases outside gene matches: 4. Amplification used 60 Vbeta primers and 13 Jbeta primers. Here immunoSEQ multiplex PCR was the method, and the copy in TCRdb shows in-frame clones only, minus some. This repertoire shows around 140,000 clones, approximately 82% found once; its top ten account for 1.5%. Study-wide points: Sequencing likely generated an artifact that appeared as a cluster of highly shared sequence variants. Follow-up analysis seemed to connect common viral pathogens with several of the most significant clusters identified. The authors enumerated some 160 TCR beta chains as linked to cytomegalovirus.

Worth noting for this clone: What it binds is unknown.

This chain joins TRBV4-3 and TRBJ1-2; 9 bases match TRBD1. The origin of this receptor is a man in his forties or fifties in good health and CMV-seronegative. Sequenced: PBMCs. The CDR3: CASSLGQGIGYTF. The CDR3 DNA is TGCGCCAGCAGCCTTGGACAGGGGATTGGCTACACCTTC.